This TCR beta chain originates from a study of blood T cell repertoires in COVID-19 (TCRdb year 2020). Regarding the research as a whole: Samples from collaborators originated in the United States, Italy and Spain and spanned both the acute and convalescent phases of COVID-19. The prospective study material was composed of cDNA or gDNA derived from T cells, B-cell-depleted T cells, or PBMCs. Deeply sampled blood TCRbeta repertoires from subjects exposed to, actively infected with, or recovered from COVID-19 were included in the dataset. A freely available public database, intended as a resource for researchers studying the immune response to SARS-CoV-2, is where the repertoires were released. Samples were obtained from the ongoing ImmuneRACE study (first 160 participants) and from approximately 1,200 subjects provided by 6 global collaborators. Nearly every sample came with metadata listing a de-identified subject ID, COVID-19 status, age in years and sex. Where HLA class I and class II types were available, the types were taken from metadata supplied by the sample provider, not from assay-based typing.

As encoded in the germline V gene, CDR1 is LGHNA while CDR2 is YSLEER. Germline trimming: 1 base from V, 2 bases from J; junction bases outside gene matches: 10. Including cysteine and phenylalanine, the CDR3 has 17 amino acids. The CDR3 DNA has 51 bases and is translated from base 1. Study-level results and caveats: How much clinical and demographic metadata was included differed by source and by participant, and the metadata was provided uncurated.

With regard to this clone: It has no known antigen specificity. No base qualities exist here, and no much larger clone lies one base off it.

TCRbeta CDR3 regions were amplified from genomic DNA by means of the immunoSEQ Assay, a bias-controlled multiplex PCR. In the source study's methods: Within the assay, amplification of reference gene primers was used to estimate how many nucleated cells each sample contained. Sequence reads were collapsed and filtered to measure the absolute abundance of every unique TCRbeta CDR3 rearrangement. For each sample, productive Simpson clonality was calculated by taking the square root of Simpson's diversity index across productive rearrangements. Held by TCRdb, this immuneACCESS table contains in-frame sequences only and omits some clones. Under half of the omission traces to an unresolved V gene where checked; the cause of the rest is unknown. The V and J calls and the clone size are those of that table, but D and trimming were determined from the DNA. The sample table shows 97,000 or so clones, and approximately 80% are seen once. 4.5% of the sample is in the top ten clones.

The collaborating institutions used their own protocols to collect whole blood in K2EDTA tubes. For TCRbeta analysis, collaborators shipped samples as frozen whole blood, isolated PBMCs, or DNA extracted from either of those sample types. Sequenced material: peripheral blood. The chain couples TRBV4-3 to TRBJ1-1, and 7 junction bases match TRBD1. The TCR sequence derives from a human donor in a cohort sampled during active COVID-19. The CDR3 is CASSQATRGFFNTEAFF. The sequence in DNA is TGCGCCAGCAGCCAAGCCACCAGGGGGTTCTTTAACACTGAAGCTTTCTTT.